These 10 T cell receptor beta chains were all obtained from the same sample, sequenced in a study of blood T cells in healthy people across ages. Using a J-beta primer mix together with a sample-barcoded 5' primer, a second PCR was run for about 7 to 12 cycles. TCRdb reprocessed the 5' RACE reads via MiXCR and lists one record per CDR3 protein. The data contain a few hundred thousand distinct CDR3 sequences, approximately 27% of them seen just once; the ten biggest clones take up approximately 17%. The sequencing sample was made of blood. The receptors originated from an older woman in good health.

This clonotype was picked up one time. This chain joins TRBV7-2 and TRBJ2-4; 12 positions match TRBD1. CDR1 and CDR2 (germline): SGHTA, FQGNSA. This CDR3 has 14 residues. Trimming took 5 bases from V and 8 from J; bases not matched to a gene: 4. CDR3 residues: CASSRDRGRDIQYF. CDR3 in DNA: TGTGCCAGCAGCCGGGACAGGGGGCGCGACATTCAGTACTTC. The full variable domain, completed using reference TRBV7-2 and TRBJ2-4, is GAGVSQSPSNKVTEKGKDVELRCDPISGHTALYWYRQSLGQGLEFLIYFQGNSAPDKSGLPSDRFSAERTGGSVSTLTIQRTQQEDSAVYLCASSRDRGRDIQYFGAGTRLSVL.

V gene TRBV2 combines with J gene TRBJ2-5, with D uncertain. The J call may be wrong; the DNA end is better matched by TRBJ2-7. This CDR3 region has 13 residues. Germline CDR1 reads SNHLY; CDR2 reads FYNNEI. CDR3 sequence: CASSVRRDGEQYF. The CDR3 DNA sequence: TGTGCCAGCAGTGTTCGAAGGGATGGCGAGCAGTACTTC.

The rearrangement uses TRBV4-3 and TRBJ2-5; 7 bases are shared with TRBD2. Germline-derived CDR1 and CDR2 are LGHNA and YSLEER. Trimming removed 4 bases from V and 3 bases from J; junction bases left unmatched: 11. This CDR3 region has 16 residues. CDR3 loop: CASSRTAGVKKETQYF. In nucleotides, the CDR3 is TGCGCCAGCAGCCGAACGGCGGGGGTTAAGAAAGAGACCCAGTACTTC.

The V and J genes are TRBV6-2 or TRBV6-3 and TRBJ2-3; tentatively, D is TRBD1 (6 bases). Trimming took off 2 bases at V and 2 bases at J, with 11 bases between the two ends. The CDR3 loop spans 15 amino acids. The germline V gene encodes CDR1 MNHEY and CDR2 SVGEGT. The CDR3: CASSYEDRPTDTQYF. The DNA for the CDR3 is TGTGCCAGCAGTTACGAGGACAGACCCACAGATACGCAGTATTTT.

This clonotype was seen more than once but under ten times. The chain recombines TRBV20-1 with TRBJ2-5; 9 bases map to TRBD2. This CDR3 comprises 14 residues. J lost 2 bases, V lost 2 bases, and 3 bases had no gene match. CDR1 and CDR2 from the germline V gene are DFQATT and SNEGSKA (reference sequence). For the CDR3, the DNA is TGCAGTGCTAGAAGGACTAGCGATCAAGAGACCCAGTACTTC. As protein: CSARRTSDQETQYF.

This clonotype has a handful of counts. V is TRBV3-1 and J is TRBJ2-5; no definite D call. The CDR3 sequence is 14 residues long. Per germline, CDR1 LGHDT and CDR2 YNNKEL (reference sequence). Trimming shortened V by 4 bases and J by 3 bases, and 12 bases separated the two germline ends. The CDR3 DNA reads as TGTGCCAGCAGCCCGGTAGGGCGCGAAGAGACCCAGTACTTC. It is translated as CASSPVGREETQYF.

This clonotype was found many times. The chain uses TRBV6-5 and TRBJ2-5; either TRBD1 or TRBD2 may fit D (5 bases each). V gave up 5 bases and J gave up 6 bases, with 10 bases separating them. Germline CDR1 MNHEY, CDR2 SVGAGI. CDR3 length: 12 amino acids. The CDR3 protein is CASSTGGKTQYF. CDR3 coding DNA: TGTGCCAGCAGTACAGGAGGAAAGACCCAGTACTTC.

The CDR3 nucleotides are TGTGCCAGCAGCCAATCAGGGTACAATGAGCAGTTCTTC. The encoded protein is CASSQSGYNEQFF. The V and J genes are TRBV16 and TRBJ2-1; no firm D call. The V and J ends lost 0 bases and 4 bases respectively, with 4 bases between them. The CDR3 spans 13 residues. From germline, CDR1 is KGHSY and CDR2 FQNENV.

This clonotype was counted between two and nine times. The chain uses TRBV18 and TRBJ1-6, with D perhaps TRBD1 (5 bases). This CDR3 is built from 13 residues. Between the trimmed V and J ends, which lost 5 bases and 8 bases, there was a span of 10 bases. In germline, CDR1 is KGHSH, CDR2 LQKENI. The CDR3 DNA sequence: TGTGCCAGCTCAAACCAAGGGGATTCACCCCTCCACTTT. Amino acid sequence: CASSNQGDSPLHF. The full variable domain, rest sourced from reference TRBV18 and TRBJ1-6, is NAGVMQNPRHLVRRRGQEARLRCSPMKGHSHVYWYRQLPEEGLKFMVYLQKENIIDESGMPKERFSAEFPKEGPSILRIQQVVRGDSAAYFCASSNQGDSPLHFGNGTRLTVT.

This clonotype appeared a single time. The V call is TRBV5-1, the J call TRBJ2-3; D is perhaps TRBD1 or TRBD2 (6 bases each). The germline V gene encodes CDR1 SGHRS and CDR2 YFSETQ. CDR3 length equals 17 residues. Trimming cost V 9 bases and J 2 bases, with 25 bases left between them. Here the CDR3 reads CATMPGVGGKFTDTQYF. In nucleotides, the CDR3 is TGCGCCACCATGCCGGGCGTGGGGGGCAAGTTCACAGATACGCAGTATTTT.